This is a list of T cell receptor beta chains from one sample in a study of shared clonotypes between healthy human individuals. Only in-frame clones appear in the TCRdb table, and some are missing; sequencing was by immunoSEQ multiplex PCR. Of millions of clones listed, 85% to 95% are singletons. The sequenced sample consisted of naive CD8+ T cells sorted from blood. The receptors here all came from a young man in good health. CDR3s include the opening cysteine and the closing phenylalanine or tryptophan.

J | V | CDR3
TRBJ2-2 | TRBV4-1 | CASSQDAVGGELFF
TRBJ1-3 | TRBV7-8 | CASSLAPEGTGNTIYF
TRBJ1-4 | TRBV5-5 | CASSLGWGRDEKLFF
TRBJ1-5 | TRBV27 | CASSLQGSNSNQPQHF
TRBJ2-5 | TRBV4-3 | CASSHAYRGPGETQYF
TRBJ2-1 | TRBV29-1 | CSVEGSPGSSSYNEQFF
TRBJ2-3 | TRBV10-2 | CASSDTSGRSLTDTQYF
TRBJ2-1 | TRBV5-6 | CASSSDFYNEQFF
TRBJ2-1 | TRBV5-4 | CASSLDVSSSYNEQFF
TRBJ2-5 | TRBV28 | CASSNIFQETQYF
TRBJ2-3 | TRBV10-2 | CASSDGRGGWGTDTQYF
TRBJ1-5 | TRBV7-9 | CASSLVGGQPQHF
TRBJ1-2 | TRBV4-1 | CASSLRQGEGYTF
TRBJ2-4 | TRBV7-9 | CASSLTGVGNIQYF
TRBJ2-1 | TRBV4-1 | CASSPVLGTGDNEQFF
TRBJ2-4 | TRBV5-8 | CASSFPSSLQYF
TRBJ1-1 | TRBV27 | CASSLTGLNTEAFF
TRBJ2-7 | TRBV11-3 | CASSFGGGTDEQYF
TRBJ2-7 | TRBV6-4 | CASRGLVCEQYF
TRBJ2-7 | TRBV28 | CASSLAGQAYEQYF
TRBJ1-5 | TRBV18 | CASSPDFDRANSNQPQHF
TRBJ1-3 | TRBV7-9 | CASLSSLSSGNTIYF
TRBJ2-7 | TRBV11-2 | CASSPSAGTENEQYF
TRBJ2-3 | TRBV9 | CASSLGLASTDTQYF
TRBJ2-2 | TRBV4-2 | CASSHWTGEGTGELFF
TRBJ1-5 | TRBV6-1 | CASSEVSPGEPQHF
TRBJ1-3 | TRBV2 | CASSEVVDTIYF
TRBJ1-2 | TRBV7-9 | CASSLPSSTGSYGYTF
TRBJ2-1 | TRBV4-1 | CASSVGTSGRDEQFF
TRBJ1-2 | TRBV27 | CASSLFGPNYGYTF
TRBJ2-7 | TRBV7-8 | CASSLTQSGYEQYF
TRBJ2-6 | TRBV13 | CASSGIAGGDLANVLTF
TRBJ1-5 | TRBV6-5 | CASSPNDSNQPQHF
TRBJ1-1 | TRBV9 | CASSTTESEAFF
TRBJ2-7 | TRBV4-1 | CASSQDKGGAYEQYF
TRBJ2-1 | TRBV19 | CASTPGLALYEQFF
TRBJ2-1 | TRBV9 | CASSVGPQGIYNEQFF
TRBJ2-3 | TRBV27 | CASSLTSLGVDTQYF
TRBJ2-5 | TRBV29-1 | CSVEDHYQYF
TRBJ2-5 | TRBV7-7 | CASRKEGKEETQYF
TRBJ2-2 | TRBV5-4 | CASSPQDTGELFF
TRBJ2-5 | TRBV5-1 | CASSSPPGREETQYF
TRBJ2-1 | TRBV6-6 | CASSYSSQLGYNEQFF
TRBJ2-2 | TRBV15 | CATSTSREGLWNTGELFF
TRBJ1-1 | TRBV7-9 | CASRSGFTEAFF
TRBJ2-7 | TRBV9 | CASSVDGTGSYEQYF
TRBJ2-3 | TRBV9 | CASSVRTSGVEDTQYF
TRBJ2-1 | TRBV2 | CASSEARGLAGNEQFF
TRBJ2-5 | TRBV4-1 | CASSPGASGIETQYF
TRBJ2-3 | TRBV29-1 | CSVEGWDVPSTDTQYF
TRBJ2-3 | TRBV28 | CASSLWTGDTQYF
TRBJ2-7 | TRBV30 | CAWSHLGLAVEEQYF
TRBJ2-7 | TRBV27 | CASSGGTGYYEQYF
TRBJ1-2 | TRBV29-1 | CSVVSQGSRYGYTF
TRBJ2-7 | TRBV9 | CASSVAGLSSYEQYF
TRBJ2-7 | TRBV9 | CASSSRQGTYEQYF
TRBJ1-1 | TRBV4-1 | CASSQDRADPEAFF
TRBJ2-1 | TRBV27 | CASVPLGGAAYNEQFF
TRBJ2-7 | TRBV14 | CASAWRGSSYEQYF
TRBJ2-7 | TRBV13 | CASSSPQGMSSEQYF